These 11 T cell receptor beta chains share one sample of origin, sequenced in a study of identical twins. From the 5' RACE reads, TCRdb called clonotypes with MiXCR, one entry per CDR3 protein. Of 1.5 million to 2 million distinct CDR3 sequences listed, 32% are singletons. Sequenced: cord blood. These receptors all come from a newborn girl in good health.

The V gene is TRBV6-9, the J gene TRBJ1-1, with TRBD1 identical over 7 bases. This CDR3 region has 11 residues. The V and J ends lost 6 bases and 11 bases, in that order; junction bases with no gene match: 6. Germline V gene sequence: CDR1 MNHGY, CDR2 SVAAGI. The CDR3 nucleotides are TGTGCCAGCAGACACACGGGACAGGCTTTCTTT. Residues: CASRHTGQAFF.

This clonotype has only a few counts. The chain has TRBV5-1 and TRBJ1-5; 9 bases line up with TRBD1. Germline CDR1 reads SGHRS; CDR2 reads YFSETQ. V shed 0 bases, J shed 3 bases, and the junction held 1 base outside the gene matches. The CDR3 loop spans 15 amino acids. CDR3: CASSLGQGDNQPQHF. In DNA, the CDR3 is TGCGCCAGCAGCTTGGGACAGGGGGACAATCAGCCCCAGCATTTT.

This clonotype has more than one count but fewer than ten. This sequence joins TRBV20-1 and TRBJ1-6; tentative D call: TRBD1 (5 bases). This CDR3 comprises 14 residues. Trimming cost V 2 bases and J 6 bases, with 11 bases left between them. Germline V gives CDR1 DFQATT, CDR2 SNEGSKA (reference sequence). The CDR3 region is CSARLRGLNSPLHF. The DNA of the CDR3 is TGCAGTGCTAGACTCCGGGGCCTTAATTCACCCCTCCACTTT.

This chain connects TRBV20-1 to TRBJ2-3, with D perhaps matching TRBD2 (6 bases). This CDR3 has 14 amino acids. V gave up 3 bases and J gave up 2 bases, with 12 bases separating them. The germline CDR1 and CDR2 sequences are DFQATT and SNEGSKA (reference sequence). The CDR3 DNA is TGCAGTGCTAGTGGCGGGACTCTCACAGATACGCAGTATTTT. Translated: CSASGGTLTDTQYF.

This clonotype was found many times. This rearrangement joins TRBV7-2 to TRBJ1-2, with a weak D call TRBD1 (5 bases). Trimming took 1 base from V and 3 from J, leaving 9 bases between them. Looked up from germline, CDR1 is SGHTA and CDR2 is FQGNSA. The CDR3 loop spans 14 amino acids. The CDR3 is CASSLVQQDYGYTF. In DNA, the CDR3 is TGTGCCAGCAGCTTAGTGCAACAGGACTATGGCTACACCTTC.

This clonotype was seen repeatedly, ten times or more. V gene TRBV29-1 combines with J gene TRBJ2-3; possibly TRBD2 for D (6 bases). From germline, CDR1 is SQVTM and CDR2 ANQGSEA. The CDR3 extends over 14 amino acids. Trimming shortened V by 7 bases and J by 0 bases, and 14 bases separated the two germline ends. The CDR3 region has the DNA TGCAGCGCCAAAAGCGGGCATAGCACAGATACGCAGTATTTT. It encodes CSAKSGHSTDTQYF.

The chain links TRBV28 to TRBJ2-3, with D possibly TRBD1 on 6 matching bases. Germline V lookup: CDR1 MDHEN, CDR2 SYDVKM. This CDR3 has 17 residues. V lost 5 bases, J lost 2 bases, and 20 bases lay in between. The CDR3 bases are TGTGCCAGCAGTAGGGAAATACAGGGACCTACCACAGATACGCAGTATTTT. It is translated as CASSREIQGPTTDTQYF.

The CDR3 nucleotides are TGTGCCGCCCGATGCCGGGACTCCCACTACAATGAGCAGTTCTTC. Translation: CAARCRDSHYNEQFF. The chain employs TRBV10-3 and TRBJ2-1; tentatively, D is TRBD2 (6 bases). Per germline, CDR1 ENHRY and CDR2 SYGVKD. Deletions cut 11 bases from V and 3 bases from J, with 20 bases between. CDR3 length: 15 residues.

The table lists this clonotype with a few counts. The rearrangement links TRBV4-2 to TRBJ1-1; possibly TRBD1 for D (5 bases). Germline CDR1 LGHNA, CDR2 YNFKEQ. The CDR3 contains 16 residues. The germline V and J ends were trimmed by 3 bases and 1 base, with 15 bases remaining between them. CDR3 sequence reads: CASSHPVFTGNTEAFF. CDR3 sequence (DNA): TGTGCCAGCAGCCATCCCGTCTTTACAGGGAACACTGAAGCTTTCTTT.

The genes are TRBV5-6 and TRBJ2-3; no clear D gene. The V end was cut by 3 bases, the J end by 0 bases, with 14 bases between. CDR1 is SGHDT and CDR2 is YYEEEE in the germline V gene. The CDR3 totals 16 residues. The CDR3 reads CASSSLKLLSTDTQYF. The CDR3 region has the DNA TGTGCCAGCAGCTCCCTAAAGTTACTTAGCACAGATACGCAGTATTTT. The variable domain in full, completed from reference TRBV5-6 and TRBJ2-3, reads DAGVTQSPTHLIKTRGQQVTLRCSPKSGHDTVSWYQQALGQGPQFIFQYYEEEERQRGNFPDRFSGHQFPNYSSELNVNALLLGDSALYLCASSSLKLLSTDTQYFGPGTRLTVL.

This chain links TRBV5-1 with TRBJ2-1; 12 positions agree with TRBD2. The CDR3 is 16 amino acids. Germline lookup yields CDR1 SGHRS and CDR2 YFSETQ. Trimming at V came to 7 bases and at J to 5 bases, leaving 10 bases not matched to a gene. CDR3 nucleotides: TGCGCCAGCCGAACCCCACTAGCGGGGGGCGACAATGAGCAGTTCTTC. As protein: CASRTPLAGGDNEQFF.